This TCR beta chain was observed in a study of vaccination effects on CD4 cells after COVID-19. Turning to the study itself: The median interval between the second dose and post-vaccine sampling was 72 days.

Details on this clone: Its antigen is not known.

Assay used: immunoSEQ multiplex PCR; TCRdb lists only in-frame clones, some missing. The table has about 24,000 clones, 60% to 85% seen once. Sequencing was preceded by expansion of antigen-specific CD4+ T cells with viral peptide pools in the ViraFEST assay. Cultured cells yielded isolated CD4+ T cells after more than nine days. Two doses of either BNT162b2 or mRNA-1273 were given to each participant. Among the vaccine recipients, none had a prior SARS-CoV-2 infection, and nucleocapsid antibodies were negative. Per germline, CDR1 SGHDT and CDR2 YYEEEE. The junction had 13 bases not matched to a gene; V was cut back by 4 bases and J by 4 bases. This CDR3 comprises 16 residues.

The origin of this receptor is a human donor who received a COVID-19 vaccine. The V gene is TRBV5-6, the J gene TRBJ1-2, with TRBD1 identical over 7 bases. The input for sequencing was CD4+ T cells from PBMCs cultured with HCoV-NL63 spike peptides, taken after COVID-19 vaccination. Here the CDR3 DNA reads TGTGCCAGCAGCCCACTAGGAGGGGGCAGGAGCTATGGCTACACCTTC. It codes for CASSPLGGGRSYGYTF.